One and the same sample provided the 25 T cell receptor beta chains below, sequenced in a study of CD8+ T cells in alopecia areata. Extracted RNA was reverse transcribed into cDNA, the sequencing template. Only in-frame clones appear in the TCRdb table, and some are missing; sequencing was by immunoSEQ multiplex PCR. The repertoire has approximately 210,000 clones, roughly 70% of them found once; the top ten carry 1.3%. Treatment in this sample: oral pan-JAK inhibitor, 5-10 mg twice daily. This specimen was CD4+ T cells sorted from blood, taken between weeks 47 and 50, from a patient treated with tofacitinib. These receptors were taken from a human donor with alopecia areata.

The rearrangement joins TRBV4-3 to TRBJ2-5; 7 nucleotides match TRBD1. V gave up 4 bases and J gave up 4 bases; unmatched junction bases: 3. The V gene's germline CDR1 is LGHNA and CDR2 YSLEER. The CDR3 contains 13 residues. The CDR3 here is CASSPTGVETQYF. CDR3 nucleotides: TGCGCCAGCAGCCCAACAGGGGTAGAGACCCAGTACTTC.

The V gene is TRBV29-1, the J gene TRBJ2-3; no reliable D call. Germline V gene lookup returns CDR1 SQVTM and CDR2 ANQGSEA. The CDR3 has 15 residues. The ends were cut back, 1 base at V and 2 bases at J, with 13 bases in the middle. The CDR3 protein is CSVEGGVFSTDTQYF. The CDR3 bases are TGCAGCGTTGAAGGGGGTGTCTTTTCCACAGATACGCAGTATTTT.

This chain links TRBV30 with TRBJ2-1; 10 bases are shared with TRBD1. The CDR3 covers 14 residues. Germline CDR1 and CDR2: GTSNPN and SVGIG (reference sequence). V gave up 5 bases and J gave up 10 bases; unmatched junction bases: 11. The CDR3 here is CAWSRGTGVWEQFF. DNA for the CDR3: TGTGCCTGGTCCAGAGGGACAGGGGTGTGGGAGCAGTTCTTC.

V is TRBV29-1 and J is TRBJ1-5; TRBD1 is a possible D gene (5 bases). CDR3 size: 13 residues. Germline lookup yields CDR1 SQVTM and CDR2 ANQGSEA. Trimming cost V 7 bases and J 5 bases, with 15 bases left between them. In DNA form, the CDR3 reads TGCAGCGCCGGTCGGGGGTCCGATCAGCCCCAGCATTTT. Encoded protein: CSAGRGSDQPQHF.

The chain is built from TRBV2 and TRBJ1-6, with D possibly matching TRBD1 (6 bases). The germline V and J ends were trimmed by 6 bases and 9 bases, with 18 bases remaining between them. This CDR3 has 15 amino acids. In germline, CDR1 is SNHLY, CDR2 FYNNEI. The CDR3 here is CASRDGRSGVSPLHF. The DNA of the CDR3 is TGTGCCAGCAGGGACGGGCGGTCAGGGGTTTCACCCCTCCACTTT.

This clone appeared a few times. Sequence at one end of the junction differs from germline and may be a read error. The genes are TRBV23-1 and TRBJ2-7; TRBD1 aligns across 7 bases. TRBV23-1 is an ORF, with its function uncertain. The CDR3 covers 17 residues. The chain's CDR3 is CASSQSPRQGNSNEQYF. As DNA, the CDR3 is TGCGCCAGCAGTCAATCGCCCAGACAGGGCAACTCCAACGAGCAGTACTTC.

This chain joins TRBV4-3 and TRBJ1-5; the D is unclear. Trimming took off 1 base at V and 2 bases at J, with 9 bases between the two ends. This CDR3 has 15 residues. The germline V gene has CDR1 LGHNA and CDR2 YSLEER. The CDR3 here is CASSQGYGGNQPQHF. The CDR3 DNA sequence: TGCGCCAGCAGCCAAGGCTACGGTGGCAATCAGCCCCAGCATTTT.

This chain links TRBV5-1 with TRBJ1-5; unclear D gene. There are 14 residues in the CDR3. Germline loops: CDR1 SGHRS, CDR2 YFSETQ. V lost 0 bases to trimming and J lost 5 bases, with 9 bases between them. CDR3 loop: CASSLDRSYQPQHF. DNA of the CDR3: TGCGCCAGCAGCTTGGACAGATCCTATCAGCCCCAGCATTTT.

V usage is TRBV6-5 and J usage is TRBJ2-7, with TRBD1 matching over 9 bases. The germline CDR1 and CDR2 sequences are MNHEY and SVGAGI. The CDR3 sequence is 14 residues long. After removal of 6 bases from V and 2 bases from J, the junction contained 5 bases not matched to a gene. For the CDR3, the DNA is TGTGCCAGCAGGTCCGGGACAGGGCCCTACGAGCAGTACTTC. Its translation: CASRSGTGPYEQYF.

This chain connects TRBV2 to TRBJ2-1, with D perhaps given as TRBD1 or TRBD2 (5 bases each). This CDR3 spans 14 amino acids. Trimming removed 7 bases at V and 9 bases at J, with 19 bases between. CDR1 is SNHLY, CDR2 FYNNEI, per germline. CDR3 sequence: CASIQRLGTGEQFF. As DNA, the CDR3 is TGTGCCAGCATCCAGAGGTTGGGGACGGGTGAGCAGTTCTTC.

This chain uses TRBV29-1 with TRBJ2-4; D could derive from TRBD1 or TRBD2 (5 bases each). This CDR3 comprises 13 residues. Per the germline V gene, CDR1 is SQVTM and CDR2 is ANQGSEA. Trimming took 6 bases from V and 9 from J, leaving 18 bases between them. CDR3 nucleotides: TGCAGCGTCGACGGGGCAGGCACGGGCATTCAGTACTTC. Translated: CSVDGAGTGIQYF. The full variable domain, its missing parts supplied by reference TRBV29-1 and TRBJ2-4, is SAVISQKPSRDICQRGTSLTIQCQVDSQVTMMFWYRQQPGQSLTLIATANQGSEATYESGFVIDKFPISRPNLTFSTLTVSNMSPEDSSIYLCSVDGAGTGIQYFGAGTRLSVL.

The chain is built from TRBV29-1 and TRBJ2-1; D is undetermined. Trimming stripped 5 bases from V and 8 bases from J, with 16 bases between. The CDR3 runs 13 residues. Germline loops: CDR1 SQVTM, CDR2 ANQGSEA. The CDR3 nucleotides are TGCAGCGTTCAAGGACGGCTTGTCTATGAGCAGTTCTTC. This encodes CSVQGRLVYEQFF.

V is TRBV10-3 and J is TRBJ2-1; D uncertain. There are 13 residues in the CDR3. CDR1 is ENHRY, CDR2 SYGVKD, per germline. Trimming shortened V by 0 bases and J by 9 bases, and 9 bases separated the two germline ends. The CDR3 here is CAISESLGFEQFF. Here the CDR3 DNA reads TGTGCCATCAGTGAGTCCTTGGGTTTTGAGCAGTTCTTC.

The chain employs TRBV12-5 and TRBJ2-3; 9 bases agree with TRBD2. V was clipped by 7 bases and J by 3 bases; unmatched bases: 5. Germline V CDR1 and CDR2: LGHNT, FRNRAP. The CDR3 has 14 amino acids. This chain's CDR3 is CASAPAGGTDTQYF. The CDR3 region has the DNA TGTGCTAGTGCACCAGCGGGGGGTACAGATACGCAGTATTTT.

The chain joins TRBV28 to TRBJ1-1; the match to TRBD1 covers 7 bases. CDR3 length equals 18 residues. V shed 4 bases and J 0 bases; nucleotides not matched to a gene: 14. Germline CDR1 MDHEN, CDR2 SYDVKM. CDR3 protein: CASSSTTYRGGMNTEAFF. CDR3 bases: TGTGCCAGCAGTTCCACCACTTACAGGGGCGGAATGAACACTGAAGCTTTCTTT.

The V and J genes are TRBV4-3 and TRBJ1-6, with 11 positions matching TRBD1. The CDR3 has 16 residues. The junction had 6 bases not matched to a gene; V was cut back by 0 bases and J by 11 bases. CDR1 is LGHNA and CDR2 is YSLEER in the germline V gene. The CDR3 protein is CASSQEPGDRGTPLHF. For the CDR3, the DNA is TGCGCCAGCAGCCAAGAGCCCGGGGACAGGGGGACACCCCTCCACTTT.

V gene TRBV5-4 combines with J gene TRBJ2-4, with 9 positions matching TRBD1. In germline, CDR1 is SGHNT, CDR2 YYREEE (reference sequence). V lost 0 bases and J lost 9; bases outside the gene matches: 7. CDR3 length: 15 amino acids. The CDR3 DNA reads TGTGCCAGCAGCTTGGCTTCGACAGGGGGTATCATTCAGTACTTC. Translation gives CASSLASTGGIIQYF.

This clone was counted only a few times. The V gene is TRBV20-1, the J gene TRBJ2-5; 7 nucleotides line up with TRBD1. This CDR3 contains 11 residues. Germline V gives CDR1 DFQATT, CDR2 SNEGSKA (reference sequence). The CDR3 sequence is CSCGQAETQYF. The CDR3 DNA is TGCAGCTGTGGACAGGCAGAGACCCAGTACTTC.

This clone was counted between two and nine times. The chain employs TRBV5-8 and TRBJ2-3; a possible D gene is TRBD2 (7 bases). Germline V gene lookup returns CDR1 SGHTS and CDR2 YDEGEE. V lost 7 bases and J 1 base, leaving 16 bases between the germline ends. This CDR3 contains 15 residues. CDR3 bases: TGTGCCAGCGCACTCGGGGGGCTCGGCACAGATACGCAGTATTTT. Amino acid sequence: CASALGGLGTDTQYF.

On this clone: At one boundary the junction diverges from the germline segment, which might be a read error. This chain joins TRBV5-1 and TRBJ1-2, with D maybe TRBD1 (6 bases). The CDR3 runs to 13 residues. Germline V gene lookup returns CDR1 SGHRS and CDR2 YFSETQ. The chain's CDR3 is CASSLEGGSGSTF. The CDR3 DNA sequence: TGCGCCAGCAGCTTGGAAGGGGGGTCCGGCTCCACCTTC. The complete variable domain, with remaining parts taken from reference TRBV5-1 and TRBJ1-2, reads KAGVTQTPRYLIKTRGQQVTLSCSPISGHRSVSWYQQTPGQGLQFLFEYFSETQRNKGNFPGRFSGRQFSNSRSEMNVSTLELGDSALYLCASSLEGGSGSTFGSGTRLTVV.

The J gene is TRBJ1-1, the V gene TRBV14; D not resolved. Germline values: CDR1 SGHDN, CDR2 FVKESK. Trimming pared 6 bases from V and 0 bases from J, leaving 5 bases between. The CDR3 totals 12 residues. CDR3 nucleotides: TGTGCCAGCAGTTGGATGAACACTGAAGCTTTCTTT. The encoded protein is CASSWMNTEAFF.

The chain uses TRBV2 and TRBJ1-5; D perhaps matches TRBD1 (5 bases). The V end was cut by 7 bases, the J end by 8 bases, with 12 bases between. Germline-derived CDR1 and CDR2 are SNHLY and FYNNEI. The length of the CDR3 is 12 residues. The CDR3 DNA follows: TGTGCCAGCACTCGGGAGGGGAAGCCCCAGCATTTT. This translates into CASTREGKPQHF. Full variable domain (remainder filled in from reference TRBV2 and TRBJ1-5): EPEVTQTPSHQVTQMGQEVILRCVPISNHLYFYWYRQILGQKVEFLVSFYNNEISEKSEIFDDQFSVERPDGSNFTLKIRSTKLEDSAMYFCASTREGKPQHFGDGTRLSIL.

The chain recombines TRBV4-3 with TRBJ1-2, with D unresolved. V lost 0 bases and J 1 base, leaving 9 bases between the germline ends. The germline CDR1 and CDR2 sequences are LGHNA and YSLEER. The CDR3 runs to 15 residues. The CDR3 coding sequence is TGCGCCAGCAGCCAAGATCAGACGGATAACTATGGCTACACCTTC. It codes for CASSQDQTDNYGYTF.

This clone has just a few counts. The CDR3 DNA sequence: TGTGCCAGCAGCTTGCCGGGGGTAGGGTCGGATGAGCAGTTCTTC. Translated, it gives CASSLPGVGSDEQFF. V and J are TRBV5-4 and TRBJ2-1, with a weak D call TRBD2 (6 bases). CDR3 size: 15 residues. Germline values: CDR1 SGHNT, CDR2 YYREEE (reference sequence). Trimming took off 1 base at V and 8 bases at J, with 16 bases between the two ends.

Comment on this clone: At the DNA level, this CDR3 is encoded by other sequences in the same sample as well. This chain uses TRBV2 with TRBJ2-7, with D unresolved. With 3 bases removed from V and 2 bases from J, the gap between germline ends came to 2 bases. The CDR3 has 11 residues. From germline, CDR1 is SNHLY and CDR2 FYNNEI. CDR3 sequence (DNA): TGTGCCAGCAGTGATCCCTACGAGCAGTACTTC. This gives the protein CASSDPYEQYF.